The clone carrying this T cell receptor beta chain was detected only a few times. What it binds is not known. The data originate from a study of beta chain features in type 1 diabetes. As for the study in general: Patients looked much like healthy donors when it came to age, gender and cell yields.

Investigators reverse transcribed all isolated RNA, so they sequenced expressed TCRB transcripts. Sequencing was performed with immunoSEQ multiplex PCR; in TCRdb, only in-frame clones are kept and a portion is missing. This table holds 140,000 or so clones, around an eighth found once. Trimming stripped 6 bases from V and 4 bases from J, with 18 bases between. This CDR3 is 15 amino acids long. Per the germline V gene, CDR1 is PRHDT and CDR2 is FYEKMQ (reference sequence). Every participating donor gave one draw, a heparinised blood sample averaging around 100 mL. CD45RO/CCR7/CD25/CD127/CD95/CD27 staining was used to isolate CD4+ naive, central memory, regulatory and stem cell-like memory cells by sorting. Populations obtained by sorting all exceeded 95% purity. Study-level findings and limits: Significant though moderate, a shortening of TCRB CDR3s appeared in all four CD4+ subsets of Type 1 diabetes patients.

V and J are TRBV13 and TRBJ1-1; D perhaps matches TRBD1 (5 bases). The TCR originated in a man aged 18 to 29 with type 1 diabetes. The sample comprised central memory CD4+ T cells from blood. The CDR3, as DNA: TGTGCCAGCAGATCCGTTCCAGGGATCGGCACTGAAGCTTTCTTT. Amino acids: CASRSVPGIGTEAFF. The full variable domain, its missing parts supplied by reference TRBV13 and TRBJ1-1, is AAGVIQSPRHLIKEKRETATLKCYPIPRHDTVYWYQQGPGQDPQFLISFYEKMQSDKGSIPDRFSAQQFSDYHSELNMSSLELGDSALYFCASRSVPGIGTEAFFGQGTRLTVV.